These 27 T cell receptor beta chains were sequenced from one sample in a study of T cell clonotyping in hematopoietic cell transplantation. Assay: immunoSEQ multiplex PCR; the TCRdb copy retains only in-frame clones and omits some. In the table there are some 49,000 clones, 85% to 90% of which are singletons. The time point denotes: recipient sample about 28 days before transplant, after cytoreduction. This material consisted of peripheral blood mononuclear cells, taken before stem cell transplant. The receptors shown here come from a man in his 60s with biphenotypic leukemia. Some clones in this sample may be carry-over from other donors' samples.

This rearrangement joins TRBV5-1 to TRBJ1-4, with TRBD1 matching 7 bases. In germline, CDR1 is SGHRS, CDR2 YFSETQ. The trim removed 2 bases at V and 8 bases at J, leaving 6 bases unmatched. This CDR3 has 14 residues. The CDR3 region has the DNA TGCGCCAGCAGCTTAGGCCAGGGGGAGGAAAAACTGTTTTTT. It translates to CASSLGQGEEKLFF.

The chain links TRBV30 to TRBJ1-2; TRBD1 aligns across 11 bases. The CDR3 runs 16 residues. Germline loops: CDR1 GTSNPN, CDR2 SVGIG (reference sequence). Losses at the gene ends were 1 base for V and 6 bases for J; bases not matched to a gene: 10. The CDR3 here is CAWSATGTGGRHGYTF. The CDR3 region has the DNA TGTGCCTGGAGTGCAACCGGGACAGGGGGGAGACATGGCTACACCTTC. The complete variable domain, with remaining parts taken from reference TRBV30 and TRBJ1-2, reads SQTIHQWPATLVQPVGSPLSLECTVEGTSNPNLYWYRQAAGRGLQLLFYSVGIGQISSEVPQNLSASRPQDRQFILSSKKLLLSDSGFYLCAWSATGTGGRHGYTFGSGTRLTVV.

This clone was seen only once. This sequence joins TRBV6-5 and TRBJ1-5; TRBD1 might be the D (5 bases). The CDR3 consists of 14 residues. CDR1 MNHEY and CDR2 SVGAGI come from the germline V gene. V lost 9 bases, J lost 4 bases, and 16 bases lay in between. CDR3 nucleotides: TGTGCCAGTAGAAGGGGCCCCCTAAATCAGCCCCAGCATTTT. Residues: CASRRGPLNQPQHF.

DNA for the CDR3: TGCGCCAGCAGCGGCGACAACTCGAGGCCGAACACCGGGGAGCTGTTTTTT. It is translated as CASSGDNSRPNTGELFF. The rearrangement links TRBV5-1 to TRBJ2-2, with D hard to call. Deletions cut 4 bases from V and 0 bases from J, with 16 bases between. Germline values: CDR1 SGHRS, CDR2 YFSETQ. The CDR3 is made up of 17 amino acids.

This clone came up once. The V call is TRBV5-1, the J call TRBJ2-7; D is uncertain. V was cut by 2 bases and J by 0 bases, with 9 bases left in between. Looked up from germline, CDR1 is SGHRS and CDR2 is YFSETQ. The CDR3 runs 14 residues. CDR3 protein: CASSLEADSYEQYF. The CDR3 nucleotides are TGCGCCAGCAGCTTAGAGGCCGACTCCTACGAGCAGTACTTC.

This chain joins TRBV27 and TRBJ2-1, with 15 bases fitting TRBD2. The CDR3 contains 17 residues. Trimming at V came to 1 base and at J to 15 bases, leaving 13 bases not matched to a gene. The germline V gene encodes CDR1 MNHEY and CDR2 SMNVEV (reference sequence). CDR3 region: CASSLYKGGLAGGSWFF. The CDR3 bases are TGTGCCAGCAGTTTATATAAGGGGGGACTAGCGGGAGGCTCCTGGTTCTTC.

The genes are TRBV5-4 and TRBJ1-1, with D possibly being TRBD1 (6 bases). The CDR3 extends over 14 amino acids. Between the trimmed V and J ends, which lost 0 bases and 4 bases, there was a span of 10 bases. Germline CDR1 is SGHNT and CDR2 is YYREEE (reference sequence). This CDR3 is CASSLVQGGTEAFF. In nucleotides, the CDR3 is TGTGCCAGCAGCTTGGTACAGGGTGGCACTGAAGCTTTCTTT.

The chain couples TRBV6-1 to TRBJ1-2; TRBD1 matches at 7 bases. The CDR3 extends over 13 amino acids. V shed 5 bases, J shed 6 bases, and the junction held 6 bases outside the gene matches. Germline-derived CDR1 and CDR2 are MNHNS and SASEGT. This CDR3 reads CASSNDRDHGYTF. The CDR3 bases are TGTGCCAGCAGTAACGACAGGGACCATGGCTACACCTTC.

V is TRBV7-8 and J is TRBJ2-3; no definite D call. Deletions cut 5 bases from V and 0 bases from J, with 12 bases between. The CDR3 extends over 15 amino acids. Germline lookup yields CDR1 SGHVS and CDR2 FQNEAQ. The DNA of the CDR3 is TGTGCCAGCAGCGAGTATCCCTGGAGCACAGATACGCAGTATTTT. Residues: CASSEYPWSTDTQYF.

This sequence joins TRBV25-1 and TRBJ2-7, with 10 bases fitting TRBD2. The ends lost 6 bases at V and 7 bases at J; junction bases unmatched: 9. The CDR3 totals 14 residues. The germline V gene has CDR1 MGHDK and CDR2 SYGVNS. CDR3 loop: CASRKAGGTEEQYF. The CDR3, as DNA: TGTGCCAGCAGAAAAGCGGGAGGGACGGAAGAGCAGTACTTC.

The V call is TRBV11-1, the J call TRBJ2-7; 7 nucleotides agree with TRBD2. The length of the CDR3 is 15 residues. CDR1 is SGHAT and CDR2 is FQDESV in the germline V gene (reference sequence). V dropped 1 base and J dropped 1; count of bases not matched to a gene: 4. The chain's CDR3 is CASSLGLAESYEQYF. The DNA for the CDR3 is TGTGCCAGCAGCTTAGGGCTAGCGGAATCCTACGAGCAGTACTTC.

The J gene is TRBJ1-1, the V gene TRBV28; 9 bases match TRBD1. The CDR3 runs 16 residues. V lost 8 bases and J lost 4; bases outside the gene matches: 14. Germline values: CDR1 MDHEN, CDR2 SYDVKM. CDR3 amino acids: CASRRQGDPSSTEAFF. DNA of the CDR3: TGTGCCAGCCGACGACAGGGGGACCCTAGTTCCACTGAAGCTTTCTTT.

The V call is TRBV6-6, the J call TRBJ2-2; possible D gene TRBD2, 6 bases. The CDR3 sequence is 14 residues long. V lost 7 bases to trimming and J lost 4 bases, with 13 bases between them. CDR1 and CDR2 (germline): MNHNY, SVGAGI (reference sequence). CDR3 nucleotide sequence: TGTGCCAGCACTCCCCGGGGGAGCACCGGGGAGCTGTTTTTT. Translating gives CASTPRGSTGELFF.

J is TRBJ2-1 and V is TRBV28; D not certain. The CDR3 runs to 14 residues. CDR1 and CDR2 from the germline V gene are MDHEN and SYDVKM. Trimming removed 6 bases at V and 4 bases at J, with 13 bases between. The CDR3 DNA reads TGTGCCAGCAGCCTGCTAACAAATTACAATGAGCAGTTCTTC. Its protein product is CASSLLTNYNEQFF. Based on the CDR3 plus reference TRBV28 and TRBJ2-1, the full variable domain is DVKVTQSSRYLVKRTGEKVFLECVQDMDHENMFWYRQDPGLGLRLIYFSYDVKMKEKGDIPEGYSVSREKKERFSLILESASTNQTSMYLCASSLLTNYNEQFFGPGTRLTVL.

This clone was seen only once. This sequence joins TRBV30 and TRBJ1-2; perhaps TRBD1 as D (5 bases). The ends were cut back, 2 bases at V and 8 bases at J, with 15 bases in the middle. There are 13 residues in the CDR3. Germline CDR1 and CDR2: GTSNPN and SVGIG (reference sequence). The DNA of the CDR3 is TGTGCCTGGAGTCCGGGACTCACATCCGGCTACACCTTC. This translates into CAWSPGLTSGYTF.

This CDR3 reads CASSQKLRTGVDSWYEQYF. The CDR3 bases are TGTGCCAGCAGCCAAAAGTTACGGACAGGGGTGGACTCCTGGTACGAGCAGTACTTC. The V and J genes are TRBV4-2 and TRBJ2-7; TRBD1 matches at 9 bases. Germline-derived CDR1 and CDR2 are LGHNA and YNFKEQ. The CDR3 totals 19 residues. V dropped 2 bases and J dropped 4; count of bases not matched to a gene: 18.

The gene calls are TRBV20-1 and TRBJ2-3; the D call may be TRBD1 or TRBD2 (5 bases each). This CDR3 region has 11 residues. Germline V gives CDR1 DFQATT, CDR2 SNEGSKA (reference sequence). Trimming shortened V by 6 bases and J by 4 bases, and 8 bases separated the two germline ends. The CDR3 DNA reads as TGCAGTGCGGGGGTGGCAGATACGCAGTATTTT. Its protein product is CSAGVADTQYF.

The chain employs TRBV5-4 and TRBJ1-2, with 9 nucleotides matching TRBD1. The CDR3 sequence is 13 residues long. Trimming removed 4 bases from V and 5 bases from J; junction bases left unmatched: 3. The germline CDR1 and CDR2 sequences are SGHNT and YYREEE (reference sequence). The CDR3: CASSGTGRYGYTF. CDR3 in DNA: TGTGCCAGCAGCGGGACAGGGAGATATGGCTACACCTTC. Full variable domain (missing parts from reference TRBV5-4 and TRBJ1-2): ETGVTQSPTHLIKTRGQQVTLRCSSQSGHNTVSWYQQALGQGPQFIFQYYREEENGRGNFPPRFSGLQFPNYSSELNVNALELDDSALYLCASSGTGRYGYTFGSGTRLTVV.

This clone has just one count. The CDR3 loop reads CAWSEREAPDTQYF. Written as DNA, the CDR3 is TGTGCCTGGAGTGAGCGGGAGGCCCCAGATACGCAGTATTTT. The J gene is TRBJ2-3, the V gene TRBV30; 9 bases fit TRBD2. The CDR3 runs to 14 residues. CDR1 is GTSNPN and CDR2 is SVGIG in the germline V gene (reference sequence). The V segment lost 1 base and the J segment 4 bases; nucleotides outside the gene matches: 3.

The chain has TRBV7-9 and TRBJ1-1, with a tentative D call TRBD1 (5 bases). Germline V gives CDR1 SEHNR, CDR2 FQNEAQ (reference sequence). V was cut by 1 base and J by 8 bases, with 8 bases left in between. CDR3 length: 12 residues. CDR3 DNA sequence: TGTGCCAGCAGCTTAGGGGACGGAGAAGCTTTCTTT. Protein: CASSLGDGEAFF.

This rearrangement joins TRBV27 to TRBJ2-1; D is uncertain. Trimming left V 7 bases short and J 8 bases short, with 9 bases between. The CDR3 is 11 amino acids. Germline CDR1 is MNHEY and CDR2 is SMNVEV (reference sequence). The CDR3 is CASKLGYEQFF. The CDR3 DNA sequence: TGTGCCAGCAAGTTAGGTTATGAGCAGTTCTTC.

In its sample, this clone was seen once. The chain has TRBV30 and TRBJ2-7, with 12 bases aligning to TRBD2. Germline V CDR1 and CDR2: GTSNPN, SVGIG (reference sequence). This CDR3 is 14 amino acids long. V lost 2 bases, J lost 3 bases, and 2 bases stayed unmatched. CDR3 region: CAWSRLAGDYEQYF. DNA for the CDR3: TGTGCCTGGAGTCGACTAGCGGGAGACTACGAGCAGTACTTC.

The CDR3 spells CASIRNGTGGTYEQYF. CDR3 DNA sequence: TGTGCCAGTATACGTAACGGGACAGGGGGGACCTACGAGCAGTACTTC. The rearrangement uses TRBV19 and TRBJ2-7, with 11 bases matching TRBD1. Germline V gene lookup returns CDR1 LNHDA and CDR2 SQIVND (reference sequence). The CDR3 totals 16 residues. The junction had 10 bases not matched to a gene; V was cut back by 7 bases and J by 2 bases.

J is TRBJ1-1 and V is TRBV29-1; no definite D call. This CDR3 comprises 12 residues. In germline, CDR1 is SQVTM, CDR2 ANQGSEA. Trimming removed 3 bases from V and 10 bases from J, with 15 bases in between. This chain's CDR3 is CSVEGVETPAFF. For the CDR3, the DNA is TGCAGCGTTGAGGGCGTGGAGACCCCAGCTTTCTTT.

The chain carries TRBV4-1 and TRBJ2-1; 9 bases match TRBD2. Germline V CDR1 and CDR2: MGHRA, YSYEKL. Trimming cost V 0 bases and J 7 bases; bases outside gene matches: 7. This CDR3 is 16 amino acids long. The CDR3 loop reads CASSQEAGGPGNEQFF. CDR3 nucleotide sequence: TGCGCCAGCAGCCAAGAGGCGGGAGGGCCGGGGAATGAGCAGTTCTTC.

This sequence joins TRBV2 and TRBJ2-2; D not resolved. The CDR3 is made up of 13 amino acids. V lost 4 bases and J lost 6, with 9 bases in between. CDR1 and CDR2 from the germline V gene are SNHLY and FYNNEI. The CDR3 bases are TGTGCCAGCAGTGCCCGTAGGGCCGGGGAGCTGTTTTTT. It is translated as CASSARRAGELFF.

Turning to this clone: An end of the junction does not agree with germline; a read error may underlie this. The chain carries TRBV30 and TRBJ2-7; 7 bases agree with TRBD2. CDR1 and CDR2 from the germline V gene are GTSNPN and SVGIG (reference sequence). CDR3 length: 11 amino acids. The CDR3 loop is CAWSLGGGVVF. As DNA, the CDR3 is TGTGCCTGGAGCCTCGGGGGAGGGGTCGTCTTC.